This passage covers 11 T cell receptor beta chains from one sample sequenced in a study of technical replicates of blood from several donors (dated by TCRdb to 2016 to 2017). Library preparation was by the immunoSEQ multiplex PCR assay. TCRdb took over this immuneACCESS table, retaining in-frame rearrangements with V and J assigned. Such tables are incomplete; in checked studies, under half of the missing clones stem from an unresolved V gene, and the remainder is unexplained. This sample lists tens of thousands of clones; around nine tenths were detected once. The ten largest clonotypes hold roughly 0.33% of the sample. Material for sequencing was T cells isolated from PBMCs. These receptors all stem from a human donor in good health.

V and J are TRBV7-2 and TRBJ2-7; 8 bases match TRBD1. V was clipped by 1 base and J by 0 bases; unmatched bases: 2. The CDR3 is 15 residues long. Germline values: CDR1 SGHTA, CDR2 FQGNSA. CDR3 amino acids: CASSLGDRSSYEQYF. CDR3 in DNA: TGTGCCAGCAGCTTAGGGGACAGGAGCTCCTACGAGCAGTACTTC.

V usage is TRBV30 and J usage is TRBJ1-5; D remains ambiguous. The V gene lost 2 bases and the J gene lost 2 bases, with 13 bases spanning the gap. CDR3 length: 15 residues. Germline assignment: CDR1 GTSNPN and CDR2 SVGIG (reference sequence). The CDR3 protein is CAWSRGPRGNQPQHF. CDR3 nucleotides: TGTGCCTGGAGTCGCGGCCCCAGAGGCAATCAGCCCCAGCATTTT.

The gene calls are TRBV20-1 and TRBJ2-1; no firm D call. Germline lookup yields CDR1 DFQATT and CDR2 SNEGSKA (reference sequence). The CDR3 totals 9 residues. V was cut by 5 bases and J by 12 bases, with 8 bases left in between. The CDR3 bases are TGCAGTGCTCCCCGTGTGCAGTTCTTC. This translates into CSAPRVQFF.

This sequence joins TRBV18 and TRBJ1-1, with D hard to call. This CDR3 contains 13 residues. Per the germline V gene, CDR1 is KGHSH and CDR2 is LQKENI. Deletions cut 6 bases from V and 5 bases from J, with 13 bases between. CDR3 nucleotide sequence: TGTGCCAGCTCCCCTTCCGGCGGGACTGAAGCTTTCTTT. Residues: CASSPSGGTEAFF.

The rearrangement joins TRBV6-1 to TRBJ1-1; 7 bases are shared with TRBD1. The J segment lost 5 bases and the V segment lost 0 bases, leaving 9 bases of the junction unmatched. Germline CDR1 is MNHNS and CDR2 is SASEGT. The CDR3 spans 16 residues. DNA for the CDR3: TGTGCCAGCAGTGAAGCTCGGACAGGACCAGGGACTGAAGCTTTCTTT. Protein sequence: CASSEARTGPGTEAFF.

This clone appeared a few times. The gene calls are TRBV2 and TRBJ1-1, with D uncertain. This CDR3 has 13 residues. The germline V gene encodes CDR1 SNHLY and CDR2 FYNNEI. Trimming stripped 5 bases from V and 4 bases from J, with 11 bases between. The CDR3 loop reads CASSPRVATEAFF. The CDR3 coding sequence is TGTGCCAGCAGTCCACGGGTGGCCACTGAAGCTTTCTTT.

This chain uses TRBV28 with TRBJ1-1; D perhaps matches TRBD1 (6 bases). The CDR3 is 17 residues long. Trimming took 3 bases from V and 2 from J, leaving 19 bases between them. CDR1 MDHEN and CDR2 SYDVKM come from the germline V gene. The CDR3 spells CASSFTGRARGNTEAFF. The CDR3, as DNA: TGTGCCAGCAGTTTCACAGGGAGAGCACGGGGAAACACTGAAGCTTTCTTT.

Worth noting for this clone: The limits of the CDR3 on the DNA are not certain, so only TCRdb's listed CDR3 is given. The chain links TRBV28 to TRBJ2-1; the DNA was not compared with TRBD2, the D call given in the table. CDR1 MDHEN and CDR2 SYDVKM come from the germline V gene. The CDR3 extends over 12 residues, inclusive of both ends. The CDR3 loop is CASSLWAGGTIF.

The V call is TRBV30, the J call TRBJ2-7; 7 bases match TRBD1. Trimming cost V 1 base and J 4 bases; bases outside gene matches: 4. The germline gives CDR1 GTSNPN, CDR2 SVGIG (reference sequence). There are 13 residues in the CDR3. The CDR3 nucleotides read TGTGCCTGGAGTGACAGGGGTCGGTACGAGCAGTACTTC. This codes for CAWSDRGRYEQYF.

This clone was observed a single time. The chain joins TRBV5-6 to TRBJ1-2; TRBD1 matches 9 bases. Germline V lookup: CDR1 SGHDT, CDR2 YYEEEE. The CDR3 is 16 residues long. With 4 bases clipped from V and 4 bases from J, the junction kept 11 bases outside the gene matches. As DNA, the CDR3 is TGTGCCAGCAGCAATGAACTGGACAGGGGAATCTATGGCTACACCTTC. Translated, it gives CASSNELDRGIYGYTF.

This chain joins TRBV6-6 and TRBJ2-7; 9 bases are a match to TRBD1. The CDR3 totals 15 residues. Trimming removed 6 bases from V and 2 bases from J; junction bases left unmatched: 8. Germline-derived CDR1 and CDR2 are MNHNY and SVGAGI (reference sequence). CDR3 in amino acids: CASRFGTGSTYEQYF. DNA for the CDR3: TGTGCCAGCAGGTTCGGGACAGGGAGTACCTACGAGCAGTACTTC.